A selection of T cell receptor beta chains follows, all from one sample in a study of CD4 T cells in relation to SARS-CoV-2 and coronaviruses. Method: immunoSEQ multiplex PCR; TCRdb's copy keeps in-frame clones and lacks some. This sample carries roughly 18,000 clones, about 80% of them seen once, and the ten largest clones take about 29%. These receptors are not linked to any known antigen. Sequencing input: CD4+ T cells from PBMCs, cultured in vitro. The receptor source for this set is a human donor in good health. Both conserved end residues are part of each CDR3. The D gene is left open where the match is weak. Some rows have no size entry. The others give once, few or many, or a class for an expanded clone.

J: TRBJ2-1; V: TRBV5-1; size: NA; D: NA; DNA: TGCGCCAGCAGCCTGGGGGGCGGGGCGGATGAGCAGTTCTTC; CDR3: CASSLGGGADEQFF
J: TRBJ1-6; V: TRBV12-3/TRBV12-4; size: NA; D: NA; DNA: TGTGCCAGCAGTCCGGACAGAGTTTCACCCCTCCACTTT; CDR3: CASSPDRVSPLHF
J: TRBJ2-4; V: TRBV10-3; size: NA; D: TRBD2; DNA: TGTGCCATCAGGGCGGGAGGGGGTGAAAACATTCAGTACTTC; CDR3: CAIRAGGGENIQYF
J: TRBJ2-3; V: TRBV6-1; size: NA; D: NA; DNA: TGTGCCAGCAGTGAAAATAGGGCGTCGGATACGCAGTATTTT; CDR3: CASSENRASDTQYF
J: TRBJ2-5; V: TRBV30; size: NA; D: TRBD2; DNA: TGTGCCTGGAGAAGGGCTAGCGGGAGGTACGAGACCCAGTACTTC; CDR3: CAWRRASGRYETQYF
J: TRBJ1-5; V: TRBV19; size: NA; D: TRBD1; DNA: TGTGCCAGTAGTACCCTTGGGCAGGGGGAAAATCAGCCCCAGCATTTT; CDR3: CASSTLGQGENQPQHF
J: TRBJ2-4; V: TRBV11-2; size: few; D: TRBD1; DNA: TGTGCCAGCACCACCGTGACAGGGTCCATTCAGTACTTC; CDR3: CASTTVTGSIQYF
J: TRBJ1-1; V: TRBV27; size: NA; D: NA; DNA: TGTGCCAGCAGTCCCTCTTCAGGGCGCGGTACTGAAGCTTTCTTT; CDR3: CASSPSSGRGTEAFF
J: TRBJ2-3; V: TRBV24-1; size: NA; D: TRBD2; DNA: TGTGCCACCAGTGATTTCGCCGGAGGGACTAGCGGGGCCTCCTTCACAGATACGCAGTATTTT; CDR3: CATSDFAGGTSGASFTDTQYF
J: TRBJ1-1; V: TRBV12-3/TRBV12-4; size: NA; D: NA; DNA: TGTGCCAGCAGCCTGATGAACACTGAAGCTTTCTTT; CDR3: CASSLMNTEAFF
J: TRBJ2-1; V: TRBV28; size: NA; D: TRBD2; DNA: TGTGCCAGCACGGCGGGAGGGCCCAGAAATGAGCAGTTCTTC; CDR3: CASTAGGPRNEQFF
J: TRBJ2-7; V: TRBV6-5; size: NA; D: TRBD1; DNA: TGTGCCAGCAGACCGGGACAGGCCACCTATTACGAGCAGTACTTC; CDR3: CASRPGQATYYEQYF
J: TRBJ2-7; V: TRBV20-1; size: NA; D: NA; DNA: TGCAGTGCTTGGACCTCCGGGGAGCAGTACTTC; CDR3: CSAWTSGEQYF
J: TRBJ2-7; V: TRBV5-1; size: NA; D: NA; DNA: TGCGCCAGCAGCTTGGGACAGCGCTCCTACGAGCAGTACTTC; CDR3: CASSLGQRSYEQYF
J: TRBJ1-1; V: TRBV30; size: NA; D: NA; DNA: TGTGCCTGGAGTGCAGGGAGATCGGGCACTGAAGCTTTCTTT; CDR3: CAWSAGRSGTEAFF
J: TRBJ2-7; V: TRBV19; size: NA; D: NA; DNA: TGTGCCAGTAGTAGCCCGACTCACCTAGCGTCGGTAGAGCAGTACTTC; CDR3: CASSSPTHLASVEQYF
J: TRBJ2-3; V: TRBV7-3; size: once; D: NA; DNA: TGTGCCAGCAGCTTAGGAGGGTTTTCAGATACGCAGTATTTT; CDR3: CASSLGGFSDTQYF
J: TRBJ2-7; V: TRBV4-2; size: few; D: TRBD2; DNA: TGTGCCAGCAGCCCGGAGGCCAGCGGGAGTCTCTACGAGCAGTACTTC; CDR3: CASSPEASGSLYEQYF
J: TRBJ1-1; V: TRBV28; size: NA; D: NA; DNA: TGTGCCAGCAGTTTAATTGGCGTGGGGACTGAAGCTTTCTTT; CDR3: CASSLIGVGTEAFF
J: TRBJ2-1; V: TRBV24-1; size: NA; D: TRBD2; DNA: TGTGCCACCAGTGATTTGAAGACGGGACAACTTGCGGGGGGATACTCCTACAATGAGCAGTTCTTC; CDR3: CATSDLKTGQLAGGYSYNEQFF
J: TRBJ1-2; V: TRBV3-1/TRBV3-2; size: few; D: NA; DNA: TGTGCCAGCAGCCAAGAGGGAGGACTCTATGGCTACACCTTC; CDR3: CASSQEGGLYGYTF
J: TRBJ1-2; V: TRBV28; size: NA; D: TRBD1; DNA: TGTGCCAGCAGTTTGACGACAGGGGAATATGGCTACACCTTC; CDR3: CASSLTTGEYGYTF
J: TRBJ2-3; V: TRBV6-5; size: NA; D: NA; DNA: TGTGCCAGCAGTTACCAGACAGGTTCGACAGATACGCAGTATTTT; CDR3: CASSYQTGSTDTQYF
J: TRBJ2-1; V: TRBV20-1; size: NA; D: NA; DNA: TGCAGTCCGGGACTGGCCAATGAGCAGTTCTTC; CDR3: CSPGLANEQFF
J: TRBJ1-2; V: TRBV6-6; size: NA; D: NA; DNA: TGTGCCAGCATCCTCAACCGGGAGGAAGGCTACACCTTC; CDR3: CASILNREEGYTF
J: TRBJ2-2; V: TRBV24-1; size: NA; D: NA; DNA: TGTGCCACCAGTGATTTTACCAAAGAGTACACCGGGGAGCTGTTTTTT; CDR3: CATSDFTKEYTGELFF
J: TRBJ1-2; V: TRBV30; size: NA; D: TRBD1; DNA: TGTGCCTGCGATTTGGGGTGGGGACAGACTGGCTATGGCTACACCTTC; CDR3: CACDLGWGQTGYGYTF
J: TRBJ2-7; V: TRBV7-9; size: NA; D: TRBD2; DNA: TGTGCCAGCAGCTTATTGGCTAGCGGAGGAGCCTACGAGCAGTACTTC; CDR3: CASSLLASGGAYEQYF
J: TRBJ1-1; V: TRBV4-1; size: NA; D: NA; DNA: TGCGCCAGCAGCCAAAATTTCCAGGGCGGTATAAGGGACACTGAAGCTTTCTTT; CDR3: CASSQNFQGGIRDTEAFF
J: TRBJ2-7; V: TRBV11-3; size: NA; D: NA; DNA: TGTGCCAGCAGCTTAGGAGGGAACTCCTACGAGCAGTACTTC; CDR3: CASSLGGNSYEQYF
J: TRBJ1-2; V: TRBV18; size: few; D: TRBD1; DNA: TGTGCCAGCTCGCCCGGGACAGATCATGGCTACACCTTC; CDR3: CASSPGTDHGYTF
J: TRBJ2-1; V: TRBV5-6; size: NA; D: NA; DNA: TGTGCCAGCAGCTCCTCTGTTGGCTCCTACAATGAGCAGTTCTTC; CDR3: CASSSSVGSYNEQFF
J: TRBJ2-1; V: TRBV25-1; size: NA; D: NA; DNA: TGTGCCAGCAAGCGGGCGGGATGGTACGACAATGAGCAGTTCTTC; CDR3: CASKRAGWYDNEQFF
J: TRBJ2-1; V: TRBV9; size: NA; D: TRBD2; DNA: TGTGCCAGCAGCGAACGAGGGCCGACTAGCGGGGCCTACAATGAGCAGTTCTTC; CDR3: CASSERGPTSGAYNEQFF
J: TRBJ1-3; V: TRBV9; size: NA; D: NA; DNA: TGTGCCAGCAGCGTAGGGGACAACATCTGGGACACCATATATTTT; CDR3: CASSVGDNIWDTIYF
J: TRBJ2-7; V: TRBV5-1; size: NA; D: TRBD2; DNA: TGCGCCAGCAGCTTGGGTGGACTAGCGGGTTCCTACGAGCAGTACTTC; CDR3: CASSLGGLAGSYEQYF
J: TRBJ1-5; V: TRBV19; size: few; D: NA; DNA: TGTGCCAGTAGTCCCCAGTTAGGGATTCACCGAGATCAGCCCCAGCATTTT; CDR3: CASSPQLGIHRDQPQHF
J: TRBJ2-7; V: TRBV7-8; size: NA; D: NA; DNA: TGTGCCAGCAGCCTGCGCGAGGGACTCGTCAAAGAGCAGTACTTC; CDR3: CASSLREGLVKEQYF
J: TRBJ1-2; V: TRBV3-1/TRBV3-2; size: NA; D: NA; DNA: TGTGCCAGCAGCCGTACACAGGGAACATATGGCTACACCTTC; CDR3: CASSRTQGTYGYTF
J: TRBJ2-7; V: TRBV6-5; size: NA; D: NA; DNA: TGTGCCAGCAAGGGGGGGGAAAGCTCCTACGAGCAGTACTTC; CDR3: CASKGGESSYEQYF
J: TRBJ2-7; V: TRBV18; size: NA; D: NA; DNA: TGTGCCAGCTCACCGAGGGGCCCCAGCTCCTACGAGCAGTACTTC; CDR3: CASSPRGPSSYEQYF
J: TRBJ2-5; V: TRBV6-6; size: NA; D: NA; DNA: TGTGCCAGCAGTCCCGGGGTAGCGACACCATCAACCCAAGAGACCCAGTACTTC; CDR3: CASSPGVATPSTQETQYF
J: TRBJ2-5; V: TRBV3-1/TRBV3-2; size: few; D: TRBD2; DNA: TGTGCCAGCAGCCAAGGGACTAGCGGGAGTGAGACCCAGTACTTC; CDR3: CASSQGTSGSETQYF
J: TRBJ2-1; V: TRBV7-9; size: NA; D: NA; DNA: TGTGCCAGCAGCTTCAGGGGGGTTCAAGCAGATGAGCAGTTCTTC; CDR3: CASSFRGVQADEQFF
J: TRBJ1-2; V: TRBV18; size: NA; D: TRBD1; DNA: TGTGCCAGCTCACCCTTTGAGGGGGCGTTAGACTATGGCTACACCTTC; CDR3: CASSPFEGALDYGYTF
J: TRBJ2-7; V: TRBV7-9; size: once; D: NA; DNA: TGTGCCAGCAGCTTAGGCAGCTACGAGCAGTACTTC; CDR3: CASSLGSYEQYF
J: TRBJ2-1; V: TRBV2; size: NA; D: NA; DNA: TGTGCCAGCAAGAATGGGAATGAGCAGTTCTTC; CDR3: CASKNGNEQFF
J: TRBJ2-7; V: TRBV19; size: NA; D: NA; DNA: TGTGCCAGTAGTATGGAAGGCCGGACAGCCCGAAATTACGAGCAGTACTTC; CDR3: CASSMEGRTARNYEQYF
J: TRBJ1-2; V: TRBV4-1; size: NA; D: NA; DNA: TGCGCCAGCAGCCAAGAGCTTCGGACTGTGGGGGCTAACTATGGCTACACCTTC; CDR3: CASSQELRTVGANYGYTF
J: TRBJ2-2; V: TRBV10-3; size: once; D: NA; DNA: TGTGCCATCCAAGGGGGGCTAGGGAACACCGGGGAGCTGTTTTTT; CDR3: CAIQGGLGNTGELFF
J: TRBJ2-1; V: TRBV11-2; size: NA; D: TRBD2; DNA: TGTGCCAGCAGCTTAGCCGGGACTATGGGGAATGAGCAGTTCTTC; CDR3: CASSLAGTMGNEQFF
J: TRBJ1-1; V: TRBV19; size: few; D: NA; DNA: TGTGCCAGTAGTATCTCCTCGGCCTCTGGGGCTGAAGCTTTCTTT; CDR3: CASSISSASGAEAFF
J: TRBJ2-1; V: TRBV2; size: NA; D: TRBD2; DNA: TGTGCCAGCAGTGAAGGGGGACTAGCGGTTTACAATGAGCAGTTCTTC; CDR3: CASSEGGLAVYNEQFF
J: TRBJ1-6; V: TRBV5-1; size: few; D: NA; DNA: TGCGCCAGCAGCTTGGGTCAGCGCTCACCCCTCCACTTT; CDR3: CASSLGQRSPLHF
J: TRBJ1-4; V: TRBV3-1/TRBV3-2; size: NA; D: NA; DNA: TGTGCCAGCAGCCAAGATCAGGGCGCCGGGGAAAAACTGTTTTTT; CDR3: CASSQDQGAGEKLFF
J: TRBJ2-2; V: TRBV29-1; size: NA; D: NA; DNA: TGCAGCGTTGAAGGTCCCTACACCGGGGAGCTGTTTTTT; CDR3: CSVEGPYTGELFF
J: TRBJ2-7; V: TRBV24-1; size: NA; D: TRBD1; DNA: TGTGCCGTACAGGGGAAAGGCTCCTACGAGCAGTACTTC; CDR3: CAVQGKGSYEQYF
J: TRBJ2-5; V: TRBV9; size: NA; D: NA; DNA: TGTGCCAGCAGCTACCGAGGAGAGACCCAGTACTTC; CDR3: CASSYRGETQYF
J: TRBJ1-5; V: TRBV6-1; size: NA; D: NA; DNA: TGTGCCAGCAGTGAAGTGGGAGGGGACCAGCCCCAGCATTTT; CDR3: CASSEVGGDQPQHF
J: TRBJ2-5; V: TRBV5-5; size: once; D: TRBD1; DNA: TGTGCCAGCAGCTTGGCACAGGGGGAGTTTCCAGAGACCCAGTACTTC; CDR3: CASSLAQGEFPETQYF